One and the same sample provided the 3 T cell receptor beta chains below, sequenced in a study of OX40 agonist ivuxolimab in advanced cancers. The repertoire was sequenced with immunoSEQ multiplex PCR; TCRdb's copy has only in-frame clones and lacks some. The sample lists 10,000 to 15,000 clones, about 81% seen once, with 11% to 15% in the top ten. The sequenced sample was CD4+ or CD8+ T cells sorted from blood, obtained in a trial of the OX40 agonist ivuxolimab. These receptors all come from an adult with an advanced solid tumor such as melanoma, head and neck, liver or kidney cancer.

The chain joins TRBV9 to TRBJ2-3; the D is unclear. V was cut by 3 bases and J by 2 bases, with 7 bases left in between. Germline CDR1 reads SGDLS; CDR2 reads YYNGEE. This CDR3 comprises 13 residues. CDR3 sequence: CASSDPVTDTQYF. DNA for the CDR3: TGTGCCAGCAGCGACCCCGTCACAGATACGCAGTATTTT. The full variable domain, with the rest looked up from reference TRBV9 and TRBJ2-3, is DSGVTQTPKHLITATGQRVTLRCSPRSGDLSVYWYQQSLDQGLQFLIQYYNGEERAKGNILERFSAQQFPDLHSELNLSSLELGDSALYFCASSDPVTDTQYFGPGTRLTVL.

The chain employs TRBV7-9 and TRBJ2-7, with 7 bases aligning to TRBD2. The CDR3 loop spans 14 amino acids. CDR1 is SEHNR, CDR2 FQNEAQ, per germline (reference sequence). V gave up 6 bases and J gave up 6 bases; unmatched junction bases: 11. In nucleotides, the CDR3 is TGTGCCAGCAGGAGGGAGGGAGGGCGACCCGAGCAGTACTTC. Its protein is CASRREGGRPEQYF.

Only one count was recorded for this clone. Here the CDR3 reads CAWSSKDRNQNIQYF. The CDR3 coding sequence is TGTGCCTGGAGTTCCAAGGACAGAAACCAAAACATTCAGTACTTC. The chain couples TRBV30 to TRBJ2-4; TRBD1 is a possible D gene (6 bases). V lost 2 bases and J 5 bases, leaving 16 bases between the germline ends. The CDR3 is 15 residues long. Per the germline V gene, CDR1 is GTSNPN and CDR2 is SVGIG (reference sequence).